This T cell receptor beta chain stems from a study of shared clonotypes between healthy human individuals. Study conclusions and caveats: Larger richness was generally estimated for naive than memory subsets.

This clone was seen once. As yet, its antigen is unknown. Healthy HIV-negative adults without recent acute infections or vaccinations served as donors. Some clones are missing from TCRdb's copy, which holds only in-frame ones; the method was immunoSEQ multiplex PCR. The data contain fewer than 3 million clones, 85% to 95% of them singletons. This CDR3 contains 16 residues. The V end lost 1 base, the J end lost 0 bases, and 12 bases lay between the germline ends. CDR1 and CDR2 from the germline V gene are SGHAT and FQNNGV. This TCR was sampled from a man younger than 35 in good health. Some clones in this sample may be carry-over from other donors' samples. Sequencing used naive CD4+ T cells from PBMCs. Subset indicated: CD45RA+ positively selected. This chain uses TRBV11-2 with TRBJ1-1, with no clear D. CDR3 sequence reads: CASSLVVGGVNTEAFF. DNA of the CDR3: TGTGCCAGCAGCTTAGTGGTAGGCGGGGTGAACACTGAAGCTTTCTTT.